The entry that follows covers one TCR beta chain sequence. This clone was picked up a small number of times. The antigen it recognizes is unknown. Within one base of it there is no much larger clone, and no base qualities were kept. Other DNA sequences within the sample encode an identical CDR3. The germline V gene sets CDR1 to SGHTA and CDR2 to FQGNSA. The CDR3, from cysteine to phenylalanine, totals 10 residues. Solely the CDR3 DNA is kept, with 30 bases framed from the first base. The V end loses 3 bases and the J end loses 4 bases, and a stretch of 1 base separates them. From each donor, a single peripheral blood sample of about 100 mL on average was drawn into heparinised tubes. Using a panel that included CD45RO, CCR7, CD25, CD127, CD95 and CD27, naive, central memory, regulatory and stem cell-like memory CD4+ T cells were sorted on a BD FACSAria II. A purity above 95% was achieved for all sorted populations. PBMCs were isolated immediately by Lymphoprep density gradient centrifugation and stained directly without culture. So that batch effects would be minimized, each experiment stained and sorted samples in pairs, pairing one healthy donor with one patient.

The data stem from a study of beta chain features in type 1 diabetes (dated 2018 in TCRdb). Looking at the study overall: Patients and healthy donors did not differ in mean age, gender distribution, total cell number or subset yield. The study compared the TCRB repertoires of sorted circulating CD4+ T cell subsets in recently diagnosed type 1 diabetes patients with those in matched healthy donors. A total of about 110,000,000 sorted cells were examined across all samples, and a strong correlation was observed between cell number per subset and RNA yield. Regulatory and stem cell-like memory subsets were isolated from only 8 patients and roughly eight healthy donors, whereas naive and central memory subsets came from all 30 or so donors. On the study overall, not on this receptor specifically: Because the HLA sub-analyses included only small numbers of individuals, any influence of HLA type on TCRB rearrangement was left unresolved. Because cDNA rather than genomic DNA was sequenced, highly expressing activated cells could have been over-represented, although no difference in activation and CD3 levels was found between groups. Naive, central memory and regulatory TCRB repertoires appeared to be more alike among patients than among healthy donors. Fewer insertions and more nucleotide deletions at VDJ recombination sites were observed in patients with type 1 diabetes, implying thymic rearrangement abnormalities. PCR may preferentially amplify shorter templates, but because patient and control samples were amplified and corrected together, any resulting skew would affect both groups equally. In all four CD4+ subsets, TCRB CDR3 length was moderately but significantly shorter in type 1 diabetes patients.

The entire isolated RNA was reverse transcribed using the High Capacity cDNA Reverse Transcription Kit, and thus expressed TCRB transcripts were sequenced. Deep immunoSEQ sequencing was performed on naive, central memory and regulatory T cell samples, with an average of roughly 3.6 million total reads per sample. Sorted cells were lysed in RLT buffer and RNA was extracted with DNase-treated RNeasy Micro or Mini kits, depending on cell number. Each cell subset was processed on its own to prevent cross-contamination, while patient and healthy donor samples were processed together. TCRB sequences were amplified from cDNA with the immunoSEQ multiplex PCR, producing 87-bp fragments spanning the CDR3 region. The amplicons were sequenced using the Illumina HiSeq platform. As for how the authors treated the data: Synthetic template baselines were used to correct PCR bias computationally, reads within Hamming distance 2 were collapsed together, and singletons that could not be merged were discarded. By aligning reads against IMGT, V, D and J genes, CDR3 length, and insertions or deletions at six rearrangement sites were assigned. Within each subset, clonotype counts were normalized to the number of sorted cells before true diversity and Gini coefficients were calculated with the tcR R package. The overlap coefficient, calculated on TCRB nucleotide sequences, was used to quantify repertoire sharing. As a proxy for the pre-selection repertoire, out-of-frame TCRB sequences from naive cells were analyzed. Not all clones reach the TCRdb copy of this immuneACCESS table, which keeps in-frame sequences only. Checked studies attribute under half of the gap to unresolved V genes and leave the rest unexplained. That table supplies the V and J calls and clone size; D and trimming were determined from the DNA. The sample table records about 710,000 clones; more than 12% of these occur just once. The ten most abundant clones make up just under 0.04% of the sample.

This sequence originates from a man younger than 35 with type 1 diabetes. The rearranged chain carries TRBV7-2 and TRBJ2-7, with no confidently assigned D gene. Sequencing was done on a sample of naive CD4+ T cells from blood. The label giving this sample's cell subset or site can be read as: true naive CD4+ T cells. CDR3 reads: CASSLYEQYF. The nucleotide sequence reads as follows: TGTGCCAGCAGCTTGTACGAGCAGTACTTC.